This section outlines one TCR beta chain sequence together with its context. Authors' processing steps: Amplification from reference gene primers served as the basis for estimated nucleated cell counts. The protocol was immunoSEQ multiplex PCR, while the TCRdb copy is restricted to in-frame clones and leaves out a portion. V and J calls and clone size are as listed in that table; D and trimming were resolved from the DNA. The repertoire has fewer than 250,000 clones, about 85% of them found once; the top ten carry 11%. CDR3 length: 14 amino acids. Trimming left V 5 bases short and J 3 bases short, with 12 bases between. From germline, CDR1 is SGHAT and CDR2 FQNNGV. This entry is derived from a study of blood T cell repertoires in COVID-19. The wider study: T cells, B-cell-depleted T cells, or PBMCs provided the cDNA or gDNA that served as material.

Recruits, aged about 18 to 100 years, lived in 24 US areas. All recovered Cohort 3 donors got two negative PCRs, got clearance, or saw symptom resolution. The chain carries TRBV11-2 and TRBJ2-3, with D tentatively TRBD2 (5 bases). Material for sequencing was PBMCs or T cells enriched from blood (not recorded which). The clonotype comes from a man aged 25-40 years who had recovered from COVID-19. CDR3 protein: CASSRSGVTDTQYF. The CDR3 coding sequence is TGTGCCAGCAGCAGATCCGGGGTTACAGATACGCAGTATTTT.